This T cell receptor (beta chain) was sequenced in a study of low-dose radiotherapy and immunotherapy resistance in tumors. Overall study context: Intravenous cyclophosphamide at 200 mg/m2 preceded radiation and immunotherapy by one day, every two weeks.

The table lists this clonotype with many counts. The CDR3 consists of 15 residues. With 5 bases clipped from V and 2 bases from J, the junction kept 5 bases outside the gene matches. CDR1 is SGHTA, CDR2 FQGNSA, per germline. This sample's time point: before trial treatment. Covering alpha and beta chains, TRAV- and TRBV-specific primers were used for the first-strand cDNA. A roughly 22-cycle PCR with a constant-region primer and V-primer adapter amplified TCRs. TCRdb reanalysed the reads using MiXCR and keeps one entry per CDR3 protein. The sample contains some 82,000 distinct CDR3 sequences, 15% to 20% of which appear only once.

The sequenced sample was PBMCs, obtained before treatment. This rearrangement joins TRBV7-2 to TRBJ2-1; 8 bases match TRBD2. The clonotype was recovered from a male donor with prostate cancer. Written as DNA, the CDR3 is TGTGCCAGCAGCACAAGCGGGAGCCCCTACAATGAGCAGTTCTTC. The encoded protein is CASSTSGSPYNEQFF.